This T cell receptor (beta chain) was profiled in a study of T cell responses to AZD1222 COVID-19 vaccine. Study-wide results and caveats: Repertoire collection took place solely once the T cell response had peaked. Spike regions recognized by vaccine-associated CD4 TCRs spanned the protein, led by 160-218 and 743-854. In the spike-specific TCR repertoire, nearly half reportedly target unmutated variant regions. White British donors predominated, females outnumbered males, and clonal diversity was possibly underestimated.

Remarks on this clone: The antigen remains unidentified.

Data came from immunoSEQ multiplex PCR; TCRdb stores just in-frame clones and leaves some out. This sample yields about 170,000 clones, of which around 90% are seen a single time; roughly 1.5% belongs to the top ten. The CDR3 is 14 amino acids. In germline, CDR1 is SGHTA, CDR2 FQGNSA. The V gene lost 1 base and the J gene lost 3 bases, with 10 bases spanning the gap. The receptor comes from an adult in good health. The chain recombines TRBV7-2 with TRBJ2-7; D call uncertain. The material sequenced was peripheral blood, taken on day 0 of AZD1222 vaccination. For the CDR3, the DNA is TGTGCCAGCAGCTTAGGGGCCGGTGTCTACGAGCAGTACTTC. This translates into CASSLGAGVYEQYF. Using reference TRBV7-2 and TRBJ2-7 for the parts outside the CDR3, the full variable domain is GAGVSQSPSNKVTEKGKDVELRCDPISGHTALYWYRQSLGQGLEFLIYFQGNSAPDKSGLPSDRFSAERTGGSVSTLTIQRTQQEDSAVYLCASSLGAGVYEQYFGPGTRLTVT.